Listed below are T cell receptor beta chains from one sample, sequenced in a study of blood T cell repertoires in COVID-19. The data were produced by immunoSEQ multiplex PCR, yet TCRdb's version contains in-frame clones alone and is incomplete. The repertoire holds about 110,000 clones, more than 65% seen once, with about 3.7% in the top ten. The sequenced sample consisted of peripheral blood. The receptors were gathered from a woman aged 80 or over with acute or convalescent COVID-19. The CDR3 runs from the conserved cysteine through the conserved F or W. A D gene is named only where the DNA matches it firmly. Size is stated for part of the rows, as once, few or many counts, or as a class when the clone is expanded.

v_call	j_call	d_call	clone_size	cdr3_nt	cdr3_aa
TRBV23-1	TRBJ2-7	TRBD1	NA	TGCGCCAGCAGTCAATGTCAGGACAGGAGAGTCTACGAGCAGTACTTC	CASSQCQDRRVYEQYF
TRBV27	TRBJ2-4	NA	NA	TGTGCCAGCAGTTTACGGCCCGGGGTGACACTAGCCAAAAACATTCAGTACTTC	CASSLRPGVTLAKNIQYF
TRBV29-1	TRBJ1-1	NA	NA	TGCAGCGTGCTTCGAGGAGGGGTGAACACTGAAGCTTTCTTT	CSVLRGGVNTEAFF
TRBV10-2	TRBJ2-7	NA	NA	TGCGCCAGCAAAGAATTTCAGGGCTACGAGCAGTACTTC	CASKEFQGYEQYF
TRBV18	TRBJ1-2	TRBD1	NA	TGTGCCAGCTCCCCTACGACCCCGGGACAGGTTAACTATGGCTACACCTTC	CASSPTTPGQVNYGYTF
TRBV21-1	TRBJ1-1	NA	NA	TGTGCCAGCAGCACTTCACAGGGGAGGACTGAAGCTTTCTTT	CASSTSQGRTEAFF
TRBV19	TRBJ1-4	NA	NA	TGTGCCAGTAGTATACAGGGGTTTAATGAAAAACTGTTTTTT	CASSIQGFNEKLFF
TRBV7-2	TRBJ1-4	NA	NA	TGTGCCAGCAGCCTATCGGGACTAAATGAAAAACTGTTTTTT	CASSLSGLNEKLFF
TRBV28	TRBJ1-1	TRBD1	NA	TGTGCCAGCAGTAGGGGGCGAGGCACTGAAGCTTTCTTT	CASSRGRGTEAFF
TRBV7-7	TRBJ1-2	TRBD1	NA	TGTGCCAGCAGCCCGCTCCAACAGGGGTATGGCTACACCTTC	CASSPLQQGYGYTF
TRBV2	TRBJ1-5	TRBD1	few	TGTGCCAGCAGTGGCCCCGGGACAGTCAATCAGCCCCAGCATTTT	CASSGPGTVNQPQHF
TRBV10-3	TRBJ2-3	TRBD1	NA	TGTGCCATCAGTGAAGTAGGACAGGGGGCGAATACGCAGTATTTT	CAISEVGQGANTQYF
TRBV29-1	TRBJ1-5	TRBD1	NA	TGCAGCGTCGCGAAGGACAGGTTCAATCAGCCCCAGCATTTT	CSVAKDRFNQPQHF
TRBV11-1	TRBJ2-2	NA	once	TGTGCCAGCAGCTCCAGGGGAACCGGGGAGCTGTTTTTT	CASSSRGTGELFF
TRBV10-3	TRBJ1-1	NA	few	TGTGCCACCAGCCAAACAGGACGGAACACTGAAGCTTTCTTT	CATSQTGRNTEAFF
TRBV11-2	TRBJ1-4	NA	NA	TGTGCCAGCAGCCCGCCTGCGGGGAGGAATGAAAAACTGTTTTTT	CASSPPAGRNEKLFF
TRBV18	TRBJ2-7	TRBD2	few	TGTGCCAGCTCACCAGGACTAGCGGAAAATTACGAGCAGTACTTC	CASSPGLAENYEQYF
TRBV3-1/TRBV3-2	TRBJ1-6	NA	NA	TGTGCCAGCAGCCTAGGAGCTGGGGGGAGGGATTCACCCCTCCACTTT	CASSLGAGGRDSPLHF
TRBV7-9	TRBJ1-2	NA	NA	TGTGCCAGCAGCCGGGATGTCTATGGCTACACCTTC	CASSRDVYGYTF
TRBV7-8	TRBJ1-5	TRBD1	NA	TGTGCCAGCAGCCCGCAGGGGGGTAGCAATCAGCCCCAGCATTTT	CASSPQGGSNQPQHF
TRBV5-1	TRBJ2-1	TRBD2	NA	TGCGCCAGCAGCTTGGGAGATAGCGGGAGTCGGAATGAGCAGTTCTTC	CASSLGDSGSRNEQFF
TRBV12-3/TRBV12-4	TRBJ1-2	TRBD1	NA	TGTGCCAGCAGGGGGACAGGTCGTGTTTACACCTTC	CASRGTGRVYTF
TRBV4-1	TRBJ1-3	TRBD1	NA	TGCGCCAGCAGATATCACGACAGGGGCGGAAACACCATATATTTT	CASRYHDRGGNTIYF
TRBV6-2/TRBV6-3	TRBJ1-1	NA	NA	TGTGCCAGCAGTTACTCAGAGCGTACTGAAGCTTTCTTT	CASSYSERTEAFF
TRBV19	TRBJ1-1	TRBD1	NA	TGTGCCAGTAGTGCCACAGGGGCCCCCTTGGGCACTGAAGCTTTCTTT	CASSATGAPLGTEAFF
TRBV13	TRBJ2-7	NA	NA	TGTGCCAGCAGCTTGGCGGGAACAATCTACGAGCAGTACTTC	CASSLAGTIYEQYF
TRBV7-8	TRBJ2-1	TRBD2	NA	TGTGCCAGCAGCTTTATAGCCCGACTAGCGGCAAGCTCCTACAATGAGCAGTTCTTC	CASSFIARLAASSYNEQFF
TRBV19	TRBJ2-1	NA	NA	TGTGCCAGTTCCGACACATACAATGAGCAGTTCTTC	CASSDTYNEQFF
TRBV28	TRBJ2-3	TRBD2	NA	TGTGCCAGCAGTTTGGGACTAGCGGCCACAGATACGCAGTATTTT	CASSLGLAATDTQYF
TRBV9	TRBJ2-3	NA	few	TGTGCCAGCAGCGTTGTTGGACTGGAGTCGGATACGCAGTATTTT	CASSVVGLESDTQYF
TRBV28	TRBJ2-2	TRBD2	NA	TGTGCCAGCAGCTCCGCGGGAGGGGGGCTGAACACCGGGGAGCTGTTTTTT	CASSSAGGGLNTGELFF
TRBV19	TRBJ1-2	NA	NA	TGTGCCAGTAGTATAGGGGGAGAGGGCTATGGCTACACCTTC	CASSIGGEGYGYTF
TRBV20-1	TRBJ1-3	NA	once	TGCAGTGCTAGTGCAGGGCGGAGTGCTGGAAACACCATATATTTT	CSASAGRSAGNTIYF
TRBV6-1	TRBJ1-1	NA	NA	TGTGCCAGCAGTGAACAGGGAAGAAACACTGAAGCTTTCTTT	CASSEQGRNTEAFF
TRBV19	TRBJ1-4	NA	NA	TGTGCCAGTAGTATCCCTCCCGCTAATGAAAAACTGTTTTTT	CASSIPPANEKLFF
TRBV28	TRBJ2-2	NA	NA	TGTGCCAGCAGACGGGCTAGCGATTTCCCCCGGAACACCGGGGAGCTGTTTTTT	CASRRASDFPRNTGELFF
TRBV4-1	TRBJ2-2	NA	few	TGCGCCAGCAGCCTTGGACAGCGAGGGGGGGAGCTGTTTTTT	CASSLGQRGGELFF
TRBV5-6	TRBJ1-1	NA	few	TGTGCCAGCAGCCAGGGGAAGGTTATGAACACTGAAGCTTTCTTT	CASSQGKVMNTEAFF
TRBV18	TRBJ1-2	NA	NA	TGTGCCAGCTCACCACGGGAGTCGAGCTATGGCTACACCTTC	CASSPRESSYGYTF
TRBV24-1	TRBJ1-2	NA	NA	TGTGCCACCAGTGATTTTGAGTCTGCTTCTGGCTACACCTTC	CATSDFESASGYTF
TRBV28	TRBJ1-1	TRBD1	few	TGTGCCAGCAGCATTCTTCCGGGACAGGGGAACACTGAAGCTTTCTTT	CASSILPGQGNTEAFF
TRBV7-2	TRBJ2-1	TRBD2	NA	TGTGCCAGCAGCTTAGCACTGGGGGGGACCAATGAGCAGTTCTTC	CASSLALGGTNEQFF
TRBV7-9	TRBJ1-4	NA	NA	TGTGCCAGCAGCTTGGGTCTATTCGTCGGGGAAGGTGGTGGTGAAAAACTGTTTTTT	CASSLGLFVGEGGGEKLFF
TRBV6-5	TRBJ2-1	TRBD2	few	TGTGCCAGCGGTAGAAGCGGGGGGGAAGCGGAGCAGTTCTTC	CASGRSGGEAEQFF
TRBV4-3	TRBJ2-3	TRBD2	NA	TGCGCCAGCAGTACCTTTCCGGGACTAGCGGGAGGAGGGACGCAGTATTTT	CASSTFPGLAGGGTQYF
TRBV7-6	TRBJ1-4	NA	NA	TGTGCCAGCAGCTTAGGGGTTTCGGGGTATGAAAAACTGTTTTTT	CASSLGVSGYEKLFF
TRBV7-2	TRBJ2-7	NA	NA	TGTGCCAGCAGCTCACAGGGTAACTCCTACGAGCAGTACTTC	CASSSQGNSYEQYF
TRBV19	TRBJ2-1	TRBD2	NA	TGTGCCAGTAGTATAGCGGGGGGGAGCAATACCAATGAGCAGTTCTTC	CASSIAGGSNTNEQFF
TRBV7-2	TRBJ2-7	NA	few	TGTGCCAGCAGCTTGTCCCGAAGAGGGAACGAGCAGTACTTC	CASSLSRRGNEQYF
TRBV11-2	TRBJ1-4	TRBD1	NA	TGTGCCAGCAGCTTCGGGACAGGGGGCGGGAAACTGTTTTTT	CASSFGTGGGKLFF
TRBV19	TRBJ2-3	NA	NA	TGTGCCAGTAGTGCCAGGGGTATGGGCACAGATACGCAGTATTTT	CASSARGMGTDTQYF
TRBV7-8	TRBJ1-1	NA	NA	TGTGCCAGCAGCTTAGGTGGGGACAAGAACACTGAAGCTTTCTTT	CASSLGGDKNTEAFF
TRBV6-4	TRBJ1-1	NA	NA	TGTGCCAGCAGTGGAGGGTGGGGCACTGAAGCTTTCTTT	CASSGGWGTEAFF